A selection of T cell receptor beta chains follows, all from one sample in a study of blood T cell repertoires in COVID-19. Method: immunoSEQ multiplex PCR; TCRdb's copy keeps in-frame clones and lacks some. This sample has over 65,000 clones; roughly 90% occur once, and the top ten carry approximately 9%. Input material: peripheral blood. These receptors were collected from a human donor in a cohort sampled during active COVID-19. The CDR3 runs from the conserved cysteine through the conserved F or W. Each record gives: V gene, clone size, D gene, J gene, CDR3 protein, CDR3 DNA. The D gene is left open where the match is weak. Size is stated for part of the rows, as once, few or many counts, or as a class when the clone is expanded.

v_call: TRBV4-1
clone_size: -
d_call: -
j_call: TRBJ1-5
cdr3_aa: CASSPEGPGNQPQHF
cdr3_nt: TGCGCCAGCAGCCCAGAGGGGCCGGGCAATCAGCCCCAGCATTTT

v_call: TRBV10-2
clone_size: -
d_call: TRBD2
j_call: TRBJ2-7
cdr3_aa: CATTETSGPYEQYF
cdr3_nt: TGCGCCACCACCGAGACTAGCGGTCCCTACGAGCAGTACTTC

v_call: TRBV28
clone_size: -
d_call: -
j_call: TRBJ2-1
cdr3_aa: CASRKTAGQINEQFF
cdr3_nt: TGTGCCAGCAGGAAGACAGCGGGACAAATCAATGAGCAGTTCTTC

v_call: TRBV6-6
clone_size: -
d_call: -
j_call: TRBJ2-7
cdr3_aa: CASSRESSYEQYF
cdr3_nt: TGTGCCAGCAGTCGCGAGTCCTCCTACGAGCAGTACTTC

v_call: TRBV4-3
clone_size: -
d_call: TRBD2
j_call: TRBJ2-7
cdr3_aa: CASSQDEREWYEQYF
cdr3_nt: TGCGCCAGCAGCCAAGATGAGCGGGAGTGGTACGAGCAGTACTTC

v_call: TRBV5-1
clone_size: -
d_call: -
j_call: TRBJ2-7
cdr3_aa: CASSTGQVDEQYF
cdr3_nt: TGCGCCAGCAGCACTGGACAAGTGGACGAGCAGTACTTC

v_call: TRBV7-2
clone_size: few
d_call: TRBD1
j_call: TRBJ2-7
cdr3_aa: CASSLLQGNEQYF
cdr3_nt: TGTGCCAGCAGCTTATTACAGGGGAACGAGCAGTACTTC

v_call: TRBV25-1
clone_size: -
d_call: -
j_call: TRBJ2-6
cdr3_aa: CASRVAGGANVLTF
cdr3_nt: TGTGCCAGCAGAGTGGCAGGCGGGGCCAACGTCCTGACTTTC

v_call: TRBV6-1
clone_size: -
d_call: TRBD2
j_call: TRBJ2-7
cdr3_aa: CASSEWLAGAHEQYF
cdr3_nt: TGTGCCAGCAGTGAATGGCTAGCGGGAGCCCACGAGCAGTACTTC

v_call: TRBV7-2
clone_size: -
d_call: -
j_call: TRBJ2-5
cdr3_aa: CASNQDQGETQYF
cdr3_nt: TGTGCCAGCAACCAAGACCAGGGTGAGACCCAGTACTTC

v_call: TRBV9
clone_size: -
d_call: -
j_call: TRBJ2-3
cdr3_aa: CASSVQGQPNTDTQYF
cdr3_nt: TGTGCCAGCAGCGTGCAGGGACAACCCAACACAGATACGCAGTATTTT

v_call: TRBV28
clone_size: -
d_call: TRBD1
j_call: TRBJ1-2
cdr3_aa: CASSVFGQGTSYGYTF
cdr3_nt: TGTGCCAGCAGTGTGTTTGGACAGGGGACTAGCTATGGCTACACCTTC

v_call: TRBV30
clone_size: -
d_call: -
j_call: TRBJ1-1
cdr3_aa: CAWSSGWPEAFF
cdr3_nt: TGTGCCTGGAGTTCAGGTTGGCCCGAAGCTTTCTTT

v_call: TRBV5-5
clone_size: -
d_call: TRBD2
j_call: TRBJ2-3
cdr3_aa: CASSSTAGGPVDTQYF
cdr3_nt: TGTGCCAGCAGCTCCACAGCGGGAGGGCCGGTAGATACGCAGTATTTT

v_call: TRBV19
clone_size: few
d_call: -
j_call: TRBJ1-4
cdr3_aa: CASSIDRRRGEKLFF
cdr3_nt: TGTGCCAGTAGTATAGATCGGCGTAGGGGGGAAAAACTGTTTTTT

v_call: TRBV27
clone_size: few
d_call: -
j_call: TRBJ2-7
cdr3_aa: CASSLSFGFYEQYF
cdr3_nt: TGTGCCAGCAGTTTATCGTTCGGGTTCTACGAGCAGTACTTC

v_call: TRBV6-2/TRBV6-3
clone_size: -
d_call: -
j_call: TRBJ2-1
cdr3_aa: CASSYLARKGDEQFF
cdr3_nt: TGTGCCAGCAGTTACTTAGCGAGAAAGGGCGATGAGCAGTTCTTC

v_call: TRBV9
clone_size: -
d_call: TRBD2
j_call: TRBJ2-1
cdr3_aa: CASSGLLAPYNEQFF
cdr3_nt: TGTGCCAGCAGCGGACTACTAGCGCCCTACAATGAGCAGTTCTTC

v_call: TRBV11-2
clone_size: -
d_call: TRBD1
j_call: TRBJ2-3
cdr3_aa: CASSKTGFGTDTQYF
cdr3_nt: TGTGCCAGCAGCAAGACAGGGTTCGGAACAGATACGCAGTATTTT

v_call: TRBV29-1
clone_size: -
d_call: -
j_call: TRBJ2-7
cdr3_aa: CSVRDTSSYEQYF
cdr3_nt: TGCAGCGTCAGGGACACCTCCTCCTACGAGCAGTACTTC

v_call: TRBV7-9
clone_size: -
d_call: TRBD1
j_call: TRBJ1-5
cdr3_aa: CASSLGTGGFDQPQHF
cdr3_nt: TGTGCCAGCAGCTTAGGTACAGGGGGCTTCGATCAGCCCCAGCATTTT

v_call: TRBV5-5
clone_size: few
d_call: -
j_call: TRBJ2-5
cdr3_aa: CASSVSAGWETQYF
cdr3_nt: TGTGCCAGCAGCGTGTCAGCAGGGTGGGAGACCCAGTACTTC

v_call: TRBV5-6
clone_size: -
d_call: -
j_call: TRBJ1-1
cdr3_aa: CASSFGGRTEAFF
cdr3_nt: TGTGCCAGCAGCTTTGGGGGCAGGACTGAAGCTTTCTTT

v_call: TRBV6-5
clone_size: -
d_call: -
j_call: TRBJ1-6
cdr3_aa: CASSYSGEGSSPLHF
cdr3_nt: TGTGCCAGCAGTTACTCGGGGGAGGGCAGTTCACCCCTCCACTTT

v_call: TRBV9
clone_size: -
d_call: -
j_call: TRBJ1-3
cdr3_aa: CASSVGSSGNTIYF
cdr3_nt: TGTGCCAGCAGCGTAGGGAGCTCTGGAAACACCATATATTTT

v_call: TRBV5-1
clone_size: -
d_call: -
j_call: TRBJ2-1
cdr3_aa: CASSPVAETYNEQFF
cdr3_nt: TGCGCCAGCAGCCCAGTTGCGGAAACGTACAATGAGCAGTTCTTC

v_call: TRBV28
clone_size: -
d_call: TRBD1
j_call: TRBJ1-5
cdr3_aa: CATHFQGGPYQPQHF
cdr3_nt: TGTGCCACCCACTTCCAGGGGGGACCTTATCAGCCCCAGCATTTT

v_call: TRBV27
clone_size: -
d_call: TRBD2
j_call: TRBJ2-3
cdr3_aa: CASSPSAGEWGDTQYF
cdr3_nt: TGTGCCAGCAGTCCATCAGCGGGAGAGTGGGGAGATACGCAGTATTTT

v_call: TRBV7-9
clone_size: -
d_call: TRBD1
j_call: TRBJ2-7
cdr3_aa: CASSSRDSSYEQYF
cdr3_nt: TGTGCCAGCAGCTCGAGGGACAGCTCCTACGAGCAGTACTTC

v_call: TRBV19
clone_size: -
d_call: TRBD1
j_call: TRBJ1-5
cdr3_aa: CASSPRTGVGNQPQHF
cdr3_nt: TGTGCCAGTAGTCCCAGGACAGGGGTCGGCAATCAGCCCCAGCATTTT

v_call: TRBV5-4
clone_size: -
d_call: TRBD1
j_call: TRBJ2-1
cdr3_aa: CASSPSRDSSNEQFF
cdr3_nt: TGTGCCAGCAGCCCCTCAAGGGACAGTTCCAATGAGCAGTTCTTC

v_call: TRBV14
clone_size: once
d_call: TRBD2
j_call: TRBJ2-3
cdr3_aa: CASSQPSGSHDTQYF
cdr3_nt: TGTGCCAGCAGCCAGCCTAGCGGGAGTCATGATACGCAGTATTTT

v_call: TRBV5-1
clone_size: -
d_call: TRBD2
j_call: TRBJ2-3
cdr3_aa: CASSFGLAVSDTQYF
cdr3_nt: TGCGCCAGCAGCTTCGGACTAGCGGTATCAGATACGCAGTATTTT

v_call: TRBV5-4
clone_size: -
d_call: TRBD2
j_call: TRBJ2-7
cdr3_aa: CASSRGLADPYEQYF
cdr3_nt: TGTGCCAGCAGCAGGGGACTAGCGGACCCCTACGAGCAGTACTTC

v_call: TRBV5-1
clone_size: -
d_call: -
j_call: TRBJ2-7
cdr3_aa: CASSLWTATSYEQYF
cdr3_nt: TGCGCCAGCAGCTTGTGGACAGCAACCTCCTACGAGCAGTACTTC

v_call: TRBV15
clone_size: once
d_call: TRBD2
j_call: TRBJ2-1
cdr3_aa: CATSRDSSGRENEQFF
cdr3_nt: TGTGCCACCAGCAGAGATTCCAGCGGGAGGGAAAATGAGCAGTTCTTC

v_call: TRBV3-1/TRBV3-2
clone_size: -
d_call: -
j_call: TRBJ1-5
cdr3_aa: CASSQDLNQPQHF
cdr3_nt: TGTGCCAGCAGCCAAGATTTAAATCAGCCCCAGCATTTT

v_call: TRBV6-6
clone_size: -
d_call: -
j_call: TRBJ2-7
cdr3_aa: CASNDRFYEQYF
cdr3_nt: TGTGCCAGCAACGACAGGTTCTACGAGCAGTACTTC

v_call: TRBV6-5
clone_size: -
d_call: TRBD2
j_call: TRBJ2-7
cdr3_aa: CATHRGGEGRDEQYF
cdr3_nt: TGTGCCACCCATCGGGGCGGGGAGGGCCGGGACGAGCAGTACTTC

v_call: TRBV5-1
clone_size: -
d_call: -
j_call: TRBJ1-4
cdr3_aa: CASSFDAQGGGEKLFF
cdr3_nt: TGCGCCAGCAGCTTCGATGCCCAGGGAGGTGGTGAAAAACTGTTTTTT

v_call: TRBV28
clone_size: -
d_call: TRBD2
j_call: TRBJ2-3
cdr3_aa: CASSWDYRTDTQYF
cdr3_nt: TGTGCCAGCAGTTGGGACTACCGCACAGATACGCAGTATTTT

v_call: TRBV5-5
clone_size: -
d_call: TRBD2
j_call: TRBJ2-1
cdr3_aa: CASSLTPQRDHNEQFF
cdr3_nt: TGTGCCAGCAGCTTGACCCCCCAGCGGGATCACAATGAGCAGTTCTTC

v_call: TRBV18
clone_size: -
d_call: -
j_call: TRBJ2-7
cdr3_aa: CASSPVAGESYEQYF
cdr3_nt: TGTGCCAGCTCACCGGTGGCAGGGGAGTCCTACGAGCAGTACTTC

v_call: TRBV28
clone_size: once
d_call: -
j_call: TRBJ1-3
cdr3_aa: CASSYRNSGNTIYF
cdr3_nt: TGTGCCAGCAGCTACAGAAACTCTGGAAACACCATATATTTT

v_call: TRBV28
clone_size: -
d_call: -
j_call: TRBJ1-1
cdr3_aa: CASSSNTGNTEAFF
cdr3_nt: TGTGCCAGCAGTTCTAATACAGGGAACACTGAAGCTTTCTTT

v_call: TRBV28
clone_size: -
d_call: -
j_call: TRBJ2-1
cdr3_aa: CASRTIAFGYNEQFF
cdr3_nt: TGTGCCAGCAGAACAATAGCTTTCGGCTACAATGAGCAGTTCTTC

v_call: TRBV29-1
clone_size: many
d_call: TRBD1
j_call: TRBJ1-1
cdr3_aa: CSVGGQGGMNTEAFF
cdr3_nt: TGCAGCGTTGGGGGACAGGGGGGAATGAACACTGAAGCTTTCTTT

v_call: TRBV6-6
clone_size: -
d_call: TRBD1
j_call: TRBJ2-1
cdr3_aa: CASSYVPGAGGDEQFF
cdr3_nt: TGTGCCAGCAGTTACGTTCCGGGAGCAGGGGGCGATGAGCAGTTCTTC

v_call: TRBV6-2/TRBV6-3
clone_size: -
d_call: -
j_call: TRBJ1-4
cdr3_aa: CASSYSRDRSTEEKLFF
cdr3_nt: TGTGCCAGCAGTTACTCGAGAGACAGGTCGACCGAAGAAAAACTGTTTTTT

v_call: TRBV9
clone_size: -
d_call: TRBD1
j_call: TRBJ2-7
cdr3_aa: CASSGGDRPSYEQYF
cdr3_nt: TGTGCCAGCAGCGGGGGGGACAGGCCTTCCTACGAGCAGTACTTC

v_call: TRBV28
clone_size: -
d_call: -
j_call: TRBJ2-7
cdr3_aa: CASSLQGYEQYF
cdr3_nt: TGTGCCAGCAGTTTACAGGGGTACGAGCAGTACTTC